Listed below are T cell receptor beta chains from one sample, sequenced in a study of cytomegalovirus exposure and HLA in healthy donors. Assay: immunoSEQ multiplex PCR; the TCRdb copy retains only in-frame clones and omits some. The sample records about 150,000 clones, over 75% being singletons. Sequencing used PBMCs. The receptor set was obtained from a woman between 35 and 50 years old in good health and CMV-seropositive. CDR3s leave out the opening cysteine and the closing phenylalanine or tryptophan. Some rows have no size entry. The others give once, few or many, or a class for an expanded clone.

clone_size j_call v_call cdr3_aa
NA TRBJ1-4 TRBV4-2 ASSQDPGQYNEKLF
NA TRBJ1-1 TRBV6-5 ASGRVMNTEAF
NA TRBJ2-1 TRBV27 ASSLRQGGRDNEQF
NA TRBJ1-1 TRBV5-1 ASSATGPVNTEAF
NA TRBJ2-1 TRBV12-5 ASGTSGYNEQF
NA TRBJ1-6 TRBV5-1 ASSLANNSPLH
once TRBJ1-1 TRBV7-9 ASSPRTSLDTEAF
NA TRBJ2-7 TRBV6-1 ASSGASGSPDEQY
NA TRBJ2-7 TRBV28 ASSGTPRGSYEQY
NA TRBJ2-4 TRBV29-1 SVSLVGQGKNIQY
few TRBJ2-7 TRBV5-4 ASSPSGFKYEQY
NA TRBJ2-5 TRBV15 ATSRDRQGWGQETQY
few TRBJ2-1 TRBV7-2 ASSLAGTSGDNEQF
NA TRBJ2-7 TRBV7-9 ASSFGDTEQY
NA TRBJ1-1 TRBV5-1 ASSSIQSRGRGTEAF
NA TRBJ1-1 TRBV6-1 ASSGRTKRGNTEAF
NA TRBJ2-3 TRBV5-1 ASSLTGGIDTQY
NA TRBJ2-1 TRBV10-3 AISEKELTGTGGGEQF
once TRBJ1-4 TRBV7-9 ASSPTGNRGPKGLF
NA TRBJ2-3 TRBV13 ASSLLAGEVTQY